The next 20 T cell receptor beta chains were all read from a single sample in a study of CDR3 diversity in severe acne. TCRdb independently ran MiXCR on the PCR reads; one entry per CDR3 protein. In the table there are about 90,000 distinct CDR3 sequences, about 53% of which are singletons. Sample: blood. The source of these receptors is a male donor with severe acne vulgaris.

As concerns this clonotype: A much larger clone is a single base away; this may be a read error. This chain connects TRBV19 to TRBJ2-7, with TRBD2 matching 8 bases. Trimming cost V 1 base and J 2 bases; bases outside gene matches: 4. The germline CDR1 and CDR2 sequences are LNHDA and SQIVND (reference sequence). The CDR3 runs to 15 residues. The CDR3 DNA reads TGTGCCAGTAGTATAGCTCTAGCGGGCGCCTACGAGCAGTACTTC. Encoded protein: CASSIALAGAYEQYF.

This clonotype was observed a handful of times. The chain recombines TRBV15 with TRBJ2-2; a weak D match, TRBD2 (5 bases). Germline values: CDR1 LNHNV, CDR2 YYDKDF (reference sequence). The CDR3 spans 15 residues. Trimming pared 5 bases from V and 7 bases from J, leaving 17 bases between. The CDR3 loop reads CATSRNQRVDGELFF. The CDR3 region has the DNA TGTGCCACCAGCCGCAATCAGAGGGTGGACGGGGAGCTGTTTTTT.

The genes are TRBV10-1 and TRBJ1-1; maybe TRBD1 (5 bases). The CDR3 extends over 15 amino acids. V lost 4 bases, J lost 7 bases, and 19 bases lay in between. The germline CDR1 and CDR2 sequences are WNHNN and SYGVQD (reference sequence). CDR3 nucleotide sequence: TGCGCCAGCAGTGTGTTCCCAGGGAGTAAAGGTGAAGCTTTCTTT. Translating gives CASSVFPGSKGEAFF.

CDR3 residues: CASSSGLLKETQYF. CDR3 nucleotides: TGTGCCAGCAGCTCCGGACTGTTGAAAGAGACCCAGTACTTC. This sequence joins TRBV5-8 and TRBJ2-5, with a possible D match to TRBD2 (5 bases). Trimming removed 3 bases at V and 3 bases at J, with 12 bases between. CDR1 and CDR2 from the germline V gene are SGHTS and YDEGEE. This CDR3 spans 14 amino acids.

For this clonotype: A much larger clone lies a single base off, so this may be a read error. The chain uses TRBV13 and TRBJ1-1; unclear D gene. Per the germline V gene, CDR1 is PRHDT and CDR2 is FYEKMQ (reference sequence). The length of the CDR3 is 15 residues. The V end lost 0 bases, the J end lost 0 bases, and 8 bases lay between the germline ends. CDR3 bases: TGTGCCAGCAGCTTAGGGGCCAACATGAACACTGAAGCTTTCTTT. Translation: CASSLGANMNTEAFF.

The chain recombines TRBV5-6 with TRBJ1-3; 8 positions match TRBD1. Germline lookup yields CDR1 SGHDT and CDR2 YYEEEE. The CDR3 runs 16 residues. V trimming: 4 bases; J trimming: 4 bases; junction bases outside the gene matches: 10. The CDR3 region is CASSKPGQETGNTIYF. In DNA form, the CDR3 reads TGTGCCAGCAGCAAACCGGGACAGGAGACGGGAAACACCATATATTTT.

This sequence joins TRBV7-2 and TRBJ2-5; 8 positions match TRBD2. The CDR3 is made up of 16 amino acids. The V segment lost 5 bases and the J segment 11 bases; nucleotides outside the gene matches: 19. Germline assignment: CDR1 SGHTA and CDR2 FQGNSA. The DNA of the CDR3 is TGTGCCAGCAGCAATACCGGGACTAGGGACCAAGAGCCTCAGTACTTC. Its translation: CASSNTGTRDQEPQYF. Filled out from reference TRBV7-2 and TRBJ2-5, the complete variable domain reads GAGVSQSPSNKVTEKGKDVELRCDPISGHTALYWYRQSLGQGLEFLIYFQGNSAPDKSGLPSDRFSAERTGGSVSTLTIQRTQQEDSAVYLCASSNTGTRDQEPQYFGPGTRLLVL.

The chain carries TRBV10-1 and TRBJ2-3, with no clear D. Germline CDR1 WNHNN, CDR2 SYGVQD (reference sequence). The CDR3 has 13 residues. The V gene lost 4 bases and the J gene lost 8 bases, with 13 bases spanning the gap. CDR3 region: CASSALSLSTQYF. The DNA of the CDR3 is TGCGCCAGCAGTGCCCTCTCCCTAAGTACGCAGTATTTT.

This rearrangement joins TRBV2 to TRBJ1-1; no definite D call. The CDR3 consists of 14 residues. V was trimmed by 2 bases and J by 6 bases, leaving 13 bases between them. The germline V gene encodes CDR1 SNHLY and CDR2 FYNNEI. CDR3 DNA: TGTGCCAGCAGTGAAATTATAGGGTCGGCTGAAGCTTTCTTT. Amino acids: CASSEIIGSAEAFF.

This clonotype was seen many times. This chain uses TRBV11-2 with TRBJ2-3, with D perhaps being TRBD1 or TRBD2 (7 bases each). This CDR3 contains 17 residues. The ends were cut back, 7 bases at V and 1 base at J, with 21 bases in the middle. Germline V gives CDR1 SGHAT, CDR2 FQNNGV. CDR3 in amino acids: CASTYHPSGTGTDTQYF. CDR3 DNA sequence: TGTGCCAGCACCTATCACCCCAGCGGGACAGGCACAGATACGCAGTATTTT.

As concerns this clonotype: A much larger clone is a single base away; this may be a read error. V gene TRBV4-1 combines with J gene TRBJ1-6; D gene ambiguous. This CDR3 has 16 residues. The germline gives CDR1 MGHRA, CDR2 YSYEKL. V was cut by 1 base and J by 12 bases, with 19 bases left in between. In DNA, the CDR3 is TGCGCCAGCAGCCAAGTCCCCTCGCCGTCTGGCCTACCCCTCCACTTT. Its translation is CASSQVPSPSGLPLHF.

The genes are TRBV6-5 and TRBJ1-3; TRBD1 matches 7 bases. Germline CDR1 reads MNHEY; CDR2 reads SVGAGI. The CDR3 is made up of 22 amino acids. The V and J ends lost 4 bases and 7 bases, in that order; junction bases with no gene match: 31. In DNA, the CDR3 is TGTGCCAGCAGTTCGAACAGGGGCGGTGTGAGGGAGACCCAGTACTTCAGTAACACCATATATTTT. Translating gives CASSSNRGGVRETQYFSNTIYF.

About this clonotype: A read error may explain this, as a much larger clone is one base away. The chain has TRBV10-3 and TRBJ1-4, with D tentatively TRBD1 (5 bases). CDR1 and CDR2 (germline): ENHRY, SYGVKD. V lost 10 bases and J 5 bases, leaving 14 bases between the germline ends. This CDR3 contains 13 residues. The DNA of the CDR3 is TGTGCCAGCTGGTATCGACAGAATGAAAAACTGTTTTTT. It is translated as CASWYRQNEKLFF.

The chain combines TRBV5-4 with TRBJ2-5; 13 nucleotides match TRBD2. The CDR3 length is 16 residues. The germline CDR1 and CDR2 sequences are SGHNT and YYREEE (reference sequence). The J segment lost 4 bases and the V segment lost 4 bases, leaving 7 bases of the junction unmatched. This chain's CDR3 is CASSGTSGRARETQYF. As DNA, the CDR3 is TGTGCCAGCAGCGGTACTAGCGGGAGGGCCAGAGAGACCCAGTACTTC.

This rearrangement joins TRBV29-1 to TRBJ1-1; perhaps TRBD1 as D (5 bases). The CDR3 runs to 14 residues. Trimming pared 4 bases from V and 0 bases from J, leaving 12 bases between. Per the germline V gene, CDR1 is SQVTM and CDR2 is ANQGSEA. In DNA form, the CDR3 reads TGCAGCGTTGCTGGGGGGAACATGAACACTGAAGCTTTCTTT. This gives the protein CSVAGGNMNTEAFF.

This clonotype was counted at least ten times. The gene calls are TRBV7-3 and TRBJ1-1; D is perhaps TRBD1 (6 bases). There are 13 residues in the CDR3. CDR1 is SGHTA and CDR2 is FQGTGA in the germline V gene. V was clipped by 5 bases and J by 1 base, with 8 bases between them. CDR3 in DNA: TGTGCCAGCAGCACCAGGGGGAACACTGAAGCTTTCTTT. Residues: CASSTRGNTEAFF. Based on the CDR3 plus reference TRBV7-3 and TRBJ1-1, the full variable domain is GAGVSQTPSNKVTEKGKYVELRCDPISGHTALYWYRQSLGQGPEFLIYFQGTGAADDSGLPNDRFFAVRPEGSVSTLKIQRTERGDSAVYLCASSTRGNTEAFFGQGTRLTVV.

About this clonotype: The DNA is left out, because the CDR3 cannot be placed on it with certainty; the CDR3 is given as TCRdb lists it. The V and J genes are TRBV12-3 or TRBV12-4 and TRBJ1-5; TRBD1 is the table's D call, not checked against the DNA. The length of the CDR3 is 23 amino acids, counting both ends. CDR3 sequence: CASSFMAGRDHNEQFFGPGTRHF.

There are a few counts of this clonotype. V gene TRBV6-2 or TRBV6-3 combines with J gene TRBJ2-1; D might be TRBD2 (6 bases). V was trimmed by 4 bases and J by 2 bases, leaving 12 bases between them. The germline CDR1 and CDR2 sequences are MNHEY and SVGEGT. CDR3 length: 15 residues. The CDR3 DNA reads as TGTGCCAGCAGTTTAACGGGAGAGACCTACAATGAGCAGTTCTTC. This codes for CASSLTGETYNEQFF.

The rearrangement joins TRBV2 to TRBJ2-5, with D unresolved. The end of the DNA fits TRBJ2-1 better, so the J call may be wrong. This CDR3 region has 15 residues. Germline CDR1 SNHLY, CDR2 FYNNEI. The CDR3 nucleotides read TGTGCCAGCAGCTCCTCAGGAATAGAGAACGACGAGCAGTTCTTC. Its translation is CASSSSGIENDEQFF.

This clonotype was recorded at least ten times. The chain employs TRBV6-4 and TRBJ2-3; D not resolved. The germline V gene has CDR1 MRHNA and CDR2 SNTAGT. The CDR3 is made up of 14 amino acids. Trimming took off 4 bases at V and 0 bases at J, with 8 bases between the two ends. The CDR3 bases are TGTGCCAGCAGTGTACGGGCCAGCACAGATACGCAGTATTTT. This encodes CASSVRASTDTQYF.